The clone carrying this TCR beta chain was detected ten times or more. Its antigen is still unknown. There were no recent acute infections or vaccinations among the donors, who were healthy HIV-negative adults. A deep-level run was used for the assay. Profiled with immunoSEQ multiplex PCR; TCRdb holds only in-frame clones, not every one. The sample carries approximately 100,000 clones, 68% recorded once. The data belong to a study of shared clonotypes between healthy human individuals. General observations from the study: The authors sampled blood alone, and tissue repertoires likely differ.

What was sequenced was memory CD8+ T cells sorted from blood. Documented subset: CD45RO+ cells pooled with CCR7-negative TemRA cells. The origin of this receptor is a woman in her thirties in good health.

The CDR3 region is CASSERTGGGNTIYF. The CDR3 DNA follows: TGTGCCAGCAGTGAACGAACAGGGGGAGGAAACACCATATATTTT. This chain joins TRBV6-1 and TRBJ1-3, with 8 bases fitting TRBD1. V gave up 2 bases and J gave up 4 bases; unmatched junction bases: 4. CDR1 and CDR2 from the germline V gene are MNHNS and SASEGT. This CDR3 spans 15 amino acids.